This note documents a single TCR beta chain sequence. What it binds is unknown. At the DNA level, this CDR3 is encoded by other sequences in the same sample as well. This sample is part of a study of cytomegalovirus exposure and HLA in healthy donors. As for the study in general: A preliminary data release comprised around 85 million unique TCRs obtained from HLA-typed donors. Broader study findings: Later genetic work tied a missense DCLRE1C variant to beta-chain V and J trimming. Most TCR sequences showed up rarely, but some public TCRs showed up in many donors. Indistinguishable V segments such as TRBV6-2 and TRBV6-3 were excluded.

The PCR employed 60 Vbeta primers together with 13 Jbeta primers. Measured with immunoSEQ multiplex PCR; TCRdb has only the in-frame clones, and not every one. The repertoire includes around 120,000 clones, 80% to 90% of them detected once, and about 11% sits in the top ten. CDR1 and CDR2 (germline): KGHSH, LQKENI. The CDR3 covers 15 residues. V lost 3 bases to trimming and J lost 0 bases, with 9 bases between them. The source is a male donor in good health and CMV-seropositive. The V gene is TRBV18, the J gene TRBJ1-3; the D gene is possibly TRBD1 (5 bases). Sequenced sample: PBMCs. The CDR3 nucleotides read TGTGCCAGCTCACCCTTGGGGGGCTCTGGAAACACCATATATTTT. It yields the protein CASSPLGGSGNTIYF.